The 15 T cell receptor beta chains below all came from one sample that was sequenced in a study of blood T cells in healthy people across ages (dated by TCRdb to the mid-2010s). Receptors were amplified or captured by 5' RACE. The sequencer listed for this sample is Illumina HiSeq 2500. A second about 7 to 12 cycle PCR used a sample-barcoded 5' primer and a J-beta primer mix. The public reads were run again by TCRdb, first through fastp at Q25 and then through MiXCR, and only productive beta chains were kept. CDR3 protein sequences are deduplicated, and each keeps its most common genes and DNA. The sample profile shows about 1.8 million distinct CDR3 sequences; 49% of them were found once. The top ten hold approximately 2% of the sample. The sample consisted of blood. These TCRs come from a woman in her 40s in good health.

This clonotype was recorded at least ten times. The chain combines TRBV4-1 with TRBJ2-3; 13 bases match TRBD2. Trimming removed 0 bases from V and 6 bases from J; junction bases left unmatched: 3. This CDR3 is built from 16 residues. Germline V gene lookup returns CDR1 MGHRA and CDR2 YSYEKL. Here the CDR3 reads CASSQDPTSGRDTQYF. DNA of the CDR3: TGCGCCAGCAGCCAAGATCCGACTAGCGGGAGGGATACGCAGTATTTT.

V usage is TRBV6-5 and J usage is TRBJ1-4; maybe TRBD1 (6 bases). The V and J ends lost 2 bases and 8 bases respectively, with 9 bases between them. CDR1 and CDR2 from the germline V gene are MNHEY and SVGAGI. This CDR3 is built from 13 residues. CDR3 region: CASSYGRGEKLFF. For the CDR3, the DNA is TGTGCCAGCAGTTACGGAAGGGGGGAAAAACTGTTTTTT.

This clonotype was detected only a few times. V gene TRBV7-3 combines with J gene TRBJ1-6; TRBD1 aligns across 11 bases. Germline CDR1 and CDR2: SGHTA and FQGTGA. Trimming cost V 4 bases and J 9 bases; bases outside gene matches: 2. This CDR3 region has 14 residues. The CDR3 sequence is CASSSGTGGSPLHF. The CDR3 region has the DNA TGTGCCAGCAGCTCCGGGACAGGGGGTTCACCCCTCCACTTT.

This clonotype was counted between two and nine times. The rearrangement joins TRBV25-1 to TRBJ2-7; perhaps D is TRBD1 or TRBD2 (5 bases each). From germline, CDR1 is MGHDK and CDR2 SYGVNS. The CDR3 covers 14 residues. V dropped 6 bases and J dropped 0 bases, with 12 bases sitting between them. This CDR3 is CASSGDVSSYEQYF. In DNA, the CDR3 is TGTGCCAGCAGCGGGGACGTGAGCTCCTACGAGCAGTACTTC.

This chain links TRBV7-3 with TRBJ1-2, with D perhaps TRBD1 (6 bases). The germline V and J ends were trimmed by 4 bases and 8 bases, with 14 bases remaining between them. CDR3 size: 13 residues. The V gene's germline CDR1 is SGHTA and CDR2 FQGTGA. The DNA of the CDR3 is TGTGCCAGCAGCTCTACAGGGATTGGGGGCTACACCTTC. Translating it yields CASSSTGIGGYTF.

This chain joins TRBV5-1 and TRBJ2-4, with D tentatively TRBD1 (5 bases). Trimming stripped 1 base from V and 8 bases from J, with 16 bases between. This CDR3 region has 15 residues. Germline V gene lookup returns CDR1 SGHRS and CDR2 YFSETQ. The CDR3: CASSLWGPSLDIQYF. DNA for the CDR3: TGCGCCAGCAGCTTGTGGGGCCCTTCCTTGGACATTCAGTACTTC.

The V gene is TRBV3-1, the J gene TRBJ1-6; 7 bases match TRBD1. Germline CDR1 is LGHDT and CDR2 is YNNKEL (reference sequence). The CDR3 has 14 residues. J was trimmed by 10 bases and V by 4 bases; bases with no gene match: 7. The CDR3 is CASSPGDRNSPLHF. In DNA form, the CDR3 reads TGTGCCAGCAGCCCCGGGGACAGAAACTCACCCCTCCACTTT.

V gene TRBV9 combines with J gene TRBJ2-4; the match to TRBD1 covers 7 bases. Germline trimming cut 0 bases from V and 0 bases from J; bases unmatched to any gene: 12. The CDR3 extends over 19 amino acids. Germline CDR1 SGDLS, CDR2 YYNGEE. CDR3 protein: CASSVEWMGQKLAKNIQYF. CDR3 coding DNA: TGTGCCAGCAGCGTAGAATGGATGGGACAGAAACTAGCCAAAAACATTCAGTACTTC.

The chain links TRBV20-1 to TRBJ1-5; TRBD1 is a possible D gene (5 bases). Germline-derived CDR1 and CDR2 are DFQATT and SNEGSKA (reference sequence). There are 13 residues in the CDR3. Trimming removed 6 bases at V and 3 bases at J, with 12 bases between. The CDR3 is CSANRGVNQPQHF. The CDR3 bases are TGCAGTGCCAACCGAGGGGTCAATCAGCCCCAGCATTTT.

The chain combines TRBV5-6 with TRBJ2-7, with D tentatively TRBD1 (6 bases). The ends were cut back, 2 bases at V and 0 bases at J, with 9 bases in the middle. The CDR3 is 14 amino acids. CDR1 is SGHDT and CDR2 is YYEEEE in the germline V gene. This CDR3 reads CASSFVDSSYEQYF. CDR3 bases: TGTGCCAGCAGCTTTGTGGACAGCTCCTACGAGCAGTACTTC.

The chain recombines TRBV6-5 with TRBJ1-2, with a possible D match to TRBD1 (5 bases). Germline loops: CDR1 MNHEY, CDR2 SVGAGI. Trimming pared 0 bases from V and 4 bases from J, leaving 9 bases between. This CDR3 has 14 residues. In DNA form, the CDR3 reads TGTGCCAGCAGTTACTCGCCAGGGAGCTATGGCTACACCTTC. Its translation is CASSYSPGSYGYTF.

The chain carries TRBV20-1 and TRBJ1-2; D not resolved. The CDR3 covers 10 residues. The V and J ends lost 7 bases and 6 bases respectively, with 9 bases between them. CDR1 and CDR2 from the germline V gene are DFQATT and SNEGSKA (reference sequence). The CDR3 is CSVSEDGYTF. CDR3 in DNA: TGCAGTGTATCGGAGGATGGCTACACCTTC.

The CDR3 DNA reads as TGCGCCAGCAGCAGGTCGATTGGGGGAGAGCAGTTCTTC. This encodes CASSRSIGGEQFF. V usage is TRBV5-1 and J usage is TRBJ2-1, with D possibly being TRBD1 or TRBD2 (5 bases each). With 4 bases removed from V and 10 bases from J, the gap between germline ends came to 15 bases. This CDR3 has 13 amino acids. Germline V gene sequence: CDR1 SGHRS, CDR2 YFSETQ. The variable domain in full, completed from reference TRBV5-1 and TRBJ2-1, reads KAGVTQTPRYLIKTRGQQVTLSCSPISGHRSVSWYQQTPGQGLQFLFEYFSETQRNKGNFPGRFSGRQFSNSRSEMNVSTLELGDSALYLCASSRSIGGEQFFGPGTRLTVL.

This clonotype was seen more than once but under ten times. CDR3 sequence reads: CSVETETQYF. The CDR3 region has the DNA TGCAGCGTTGAGACGGAGACCCAGTACTTC. V gene TRBV29-1 combines with J gene TRBJ2-5; D not resolved. V lost 3 bases and J 5 bases, leaving 4 bases between the germline ends. Germline V gives CDR1 SQVTM, CDR2 ANQGSEA. The CDR3 spans 10 residues. Using reference TRBV29-1 and TRBJ2-5 for the parts outside the CDR3, the full variable domain is SAVISQKPSRDICQRGTSLTIQCQVDSQVTMMFWYRQQPGQSLTLIATANQGSEATYESGFVIDKFPISRPNLTFSTLTVSNMSPEDSSIYLCSVETETQYFGPGTRLLVL.

The chain has TRBV6-5 and TRBJ2-5; no clear D. Germline V gene lookup returns CDR1 MNHEY and CDR2 SVGAGI. Trimming took off 3 bases at V and 3 bases at J, with 8 bases between the two ends. CDR3 length equals 13 residues. As DNA, the CDR3 is TGTGCCAGCAGTTATTTGGGAAAAGAGACCCAGTACTTC. Encoded protein: CASSYLGKETQYF.